The present entry profiles one TCR beta chain with its context. Its antigen remains unidentified. Patients sequenced had flow cytometry evidence of CD8+CD57+ cell expansion. Each patient gave a blood sample that was collected before any therapy had been received. TCR beta VDJ combinations and CDR3 sequences were profiled from genomic DNA. One entry per CDR3 protein, called by TCRdb with MiXCR from the reads. In the table there are hundreds of thousands of distinct CDR3 sequences, about half of which are singletons. This specimen comes from a study of CD8+CD57+ T cells in acquired aplastic anemia. Across the whole study: Sorted CD4+ and CD8+ cell DNA averaged around 3.3 ug.

General study points: Patients and healthy controls showed no significant CD8+ Simpson's diversity difference. Patients and controls shared twenty-nine CD8+ CDR3 sequences, highly expressed in patients.

CDR3 size: 13 residues. With 4 bases clipped from V and 5 bases from J, the junction kept 4 bases outside the gene matches. The germline V gene has CDR1 SGHRS and CDR2 YFSETQ. The chain is built from TRBV5-1 and TRBJ2-7; 9 bases align to TRBD1. Sequencing was carried out using sorted CD4+, CD8+, or CD8+CD57+ T cells (not recorded which) from PBMCs. The receptor's source is a human donor with aplastic anemia. The CDR3 coding sequence is TGCGCCAGCAGCGGACAGGGGTTCAACGAGCAGTACTTC. Translation gives CASSGQGFNEQYF. Supplemented by reference TRBV5-1 and TRBJ2-7, the full variable domain reads KAGVTQTPRYLIKTRGQQVTLSCSPISGHRSVSWYQQTPGQGLQFLFEYFSETQRNKGNFPGRFSGRQFSNSRSEMNVSTLELGDSALYLCASSGQGFNEQYFGPGTRLTVT.